A selection of T cell receptor beta chains follows, all from one sample in a study of response to subunit inactivated influenza vaccine. MiXCR was run by TCRdb on the RT-PCR reads, yielding one entry per CDR3 protein. The sample holds about 530,000 distinct CDR3 sequences, 12% seen once. The sample consisted of PBMCs from blood, taken on the day of vaccination. Every receptor here comes from a man between 45 and 60 years old who received an inactivated influenza vaccine. The CDR3 runs from the conserved cysteine through the conserved F or W. D genes are given only for firm matches. Size tells how often a clone was seen (once, few, many) or the class of an expanded clone, and some rows leave it out.

TRBJ2-1,-,TRBD1,TRBV6-2/TRBV6-3,CASSYWGQGPYNEQFF,TGTGCCAGCAGTTACTGGGGACAGGGGCCCTACAATGAGCAGTTCTTC
TRBJ1-2,many,TRBD1,TRBV5-1,CASSLGGQGNGYTF,TGCGCCAGCAGCTTGGGGGGACAGGGGAACGGCTACACCTTC
TRBJ1-1,few,TRBD1,TRBV5-1,CASSLFRQGDWENTEAFF,TGCGCCAGCAGCTTGTTCAGACAGGGGGATTGGGAGAACACTGAAGCTTTCTTT
TRBJ2-1,-,TRBD2,TRBV30,CAWSAGTSGGHEQFF,TGTGCCTGGAGCGCGGGGACTAGCGGAGGCCATGAGCAGTTCTTC
TRBJ2-2,few,TRBD1,TRBV5-1,CASSPPGTANTGELFF,TGCGCCAGCAGCCCCCCCGGGACAGCGAACACCGGGGAGCTGTTTTTT
TRBJ2-2,many,TRBD1,TRBV7-2,CASSPGQYTGELFF,TGTGCCAGCAGCCCGGGACAGTACACCGGGGAGCTGTTTTTT
TRBJ2-1,-,-,TRBV5-5,CASSFNYEQFF,TGTGCCAGCAGCTTCAACTATGAGCAGTTCTTC
TRBJ2-3,many,-,TRBV6-5,CASSYFSGPSTDTQYF,TGTGCCAGCAGTTACTTCTCGGGCCCTAGCACAGATACGCAGTATTTT
TRBJ1-3,-,-,TRBV7-9,CASSLDDILTIYF,TGTGCCAGCAGCTTAGATGACATACTTACCATATATTTT
TRBJ2-7,many,TRBD2,TRBV20-1,CSASRAPGLASYEQYF,TGCAGTGCTAGTCGTGCACCGGGACTAGCGTCCTACGAGCAGTACTTC
TRBJ2-5,many,TRBD1,TRBV14,CASSRDRGETQYF,TGTGCCAGCAGCCGGGACAGGGGAGAGACCCAGTACTTC
TRBJ2-5,few,-,TRBV20-1,CSAGGPEKTQYF,TGCAGTGCTGGGGGGCCCGAGAAGACCCAGTACTTC
TRBJ2-1,many,TRBD2,TRBV7-8,CASSFRRTGGPGNEQFF,TGTGCCAGCAGCTTCCGAAGGACGGGAGGGCCAGGCAATGAGCAGTTCTTC
TRBJ2-7,-,-,TRBV15,CATSSPFSGYEQYF,TGTGCCACCAGCAGCCCCTTTTCGGGCTACGAGCAGTACTTC
TRBJ2-3,-,-,TRBV9,CASRSMGTLTDTQYF,TGTGCCAGCAGATCTATGGGGACCCTAACAGATACGCAGTATTTT
TRBJ2-2,few,TRBD1,TRBV28,CAVGTGVRTGELFF,TGTGCCGTAGGGACAGGGGTTCGCACCGGGGAGCTGTTTTTT
TRBJ2-5,-,-,TRBV7-8,CASSSLTVQETQYF,TGTGCCAGCAGCTCCCTGACTGTACAAGAGACCCAGTACTTC
TRBJ2-4,-,-,TRBV18,CASSTPGFGTKNIQYF,TGTGCCAGCTCAACCCCAGGCTTCGGAACCAAAAACATTCAGTACTTC
TRBJ2-7,few,-,TRBV5-5,CASSQEQFSYEQYF,TGTGCCAGCAGCCAGGAACAGTTCTCCTACGAGCAGTACTTC
TRBJ1-1,many,-,TRBV12-3/TRBV12-4,CASSLVEAFF,TGTGCCAGCAGCCTGGTCGAAGCTTTCTTT
TRBJ1-5,many,TRBD1,TRBV3-1,CASSQGTGGNQPQHF,TGTGCCAGCAGCCAAGGAACAGGGGGGAATCAGCCCCAGCATTTT
TRBJ2-7,few,-,TRBV6-5,CASSYMSSRGYYEQYF,TGTGCCAGCAGTTACATGTCGTCTAGGGGGTACTACGAGCAGTACTTC
TRBJ1-1,few,TRBD1,TRBV12-3/TRBV12-4,CASSRDRGPMNTEAFF,TGTGCCAGCAGCCGGGACAGGGGCCCGATGAACACTGAAGCTTTCTTT
TRBJ1-1,few,-,TRBV5-1,CASSLADRIGAFF,TGCGCCAGCAGCTTGGCCGACAGAATCGGAGCTTTCTTT
TRBJ2-1,-,TRBD2,TRBV18,CASSLTSGRVNEQFF,TGTGCCAGCTCGCTTACTAGCGGGAGGGTCAATGAGCAGTTCTTC
TRBJ2-5,-,-,TRBV10-3,CAISDRDTQETQYF,TGTGCCATCAGTGACCGGGACACCCAAGAGACCCAGTACTTC
TRBJ1-1,-,TRBD1,TRBV7-2,CASSPPNRGGAFF,TGTGCCAGCAGCCCACCAAACAGGGGAGGAGCTTTCTTT
TRBJ1-5,-,-,TRBV20-1,CSARPPVNQPQHF,TGCAGTGCTCGCCCTCCAGTGAATCAGCCCCAGCATTTT
TRBJ1-5,-,-,TRBV6-2/TRBV6-3,CASSYSGWQPQHF,TGTGCCAGCAGTTACTCAGGTTGGCAGCCCCAGCATTTT
TRBJ2-7,-,-,TRBV20-1,CSARTGVSYEQYF,TGCAGTGCTAGGACAGGAGTGAGCTACGAGCAGTACTTC
TRBJ1-6,few,-,TRBV6-5,CASSYSARSNSPLHF,TGTGCCAGCAGTTACTCGGCACGGAGTAATTCACCCCTCCACTTT
TRBJ2-1,many,-,TRBV19,CASSIVSLANNEQFF,TGTGCCAGTAGTATAGTTAGTCTCGCCAACAATGAGCAGTTCTTC
TRBJ2-5,-,-,TRBV6-1,CASSETTGIETQYF,TGTGCCAGCAGCGAGACCACGGGTATAGAGACCCAGTACTTC
TRBJ1-1,-,-,TRBV5-1,CASSLVTGTMNSEAFF,TGCGCCAGCAGCTTGGTGACAGGAACCATGAACTCTGAAGCTTTCTTT
TRBJ1-1,few,-,TRBV6-1,CALSAGQNTEAFF,TGTGCTTTATCTGCAGGACAGAACACTGAAGCTTTCTTT